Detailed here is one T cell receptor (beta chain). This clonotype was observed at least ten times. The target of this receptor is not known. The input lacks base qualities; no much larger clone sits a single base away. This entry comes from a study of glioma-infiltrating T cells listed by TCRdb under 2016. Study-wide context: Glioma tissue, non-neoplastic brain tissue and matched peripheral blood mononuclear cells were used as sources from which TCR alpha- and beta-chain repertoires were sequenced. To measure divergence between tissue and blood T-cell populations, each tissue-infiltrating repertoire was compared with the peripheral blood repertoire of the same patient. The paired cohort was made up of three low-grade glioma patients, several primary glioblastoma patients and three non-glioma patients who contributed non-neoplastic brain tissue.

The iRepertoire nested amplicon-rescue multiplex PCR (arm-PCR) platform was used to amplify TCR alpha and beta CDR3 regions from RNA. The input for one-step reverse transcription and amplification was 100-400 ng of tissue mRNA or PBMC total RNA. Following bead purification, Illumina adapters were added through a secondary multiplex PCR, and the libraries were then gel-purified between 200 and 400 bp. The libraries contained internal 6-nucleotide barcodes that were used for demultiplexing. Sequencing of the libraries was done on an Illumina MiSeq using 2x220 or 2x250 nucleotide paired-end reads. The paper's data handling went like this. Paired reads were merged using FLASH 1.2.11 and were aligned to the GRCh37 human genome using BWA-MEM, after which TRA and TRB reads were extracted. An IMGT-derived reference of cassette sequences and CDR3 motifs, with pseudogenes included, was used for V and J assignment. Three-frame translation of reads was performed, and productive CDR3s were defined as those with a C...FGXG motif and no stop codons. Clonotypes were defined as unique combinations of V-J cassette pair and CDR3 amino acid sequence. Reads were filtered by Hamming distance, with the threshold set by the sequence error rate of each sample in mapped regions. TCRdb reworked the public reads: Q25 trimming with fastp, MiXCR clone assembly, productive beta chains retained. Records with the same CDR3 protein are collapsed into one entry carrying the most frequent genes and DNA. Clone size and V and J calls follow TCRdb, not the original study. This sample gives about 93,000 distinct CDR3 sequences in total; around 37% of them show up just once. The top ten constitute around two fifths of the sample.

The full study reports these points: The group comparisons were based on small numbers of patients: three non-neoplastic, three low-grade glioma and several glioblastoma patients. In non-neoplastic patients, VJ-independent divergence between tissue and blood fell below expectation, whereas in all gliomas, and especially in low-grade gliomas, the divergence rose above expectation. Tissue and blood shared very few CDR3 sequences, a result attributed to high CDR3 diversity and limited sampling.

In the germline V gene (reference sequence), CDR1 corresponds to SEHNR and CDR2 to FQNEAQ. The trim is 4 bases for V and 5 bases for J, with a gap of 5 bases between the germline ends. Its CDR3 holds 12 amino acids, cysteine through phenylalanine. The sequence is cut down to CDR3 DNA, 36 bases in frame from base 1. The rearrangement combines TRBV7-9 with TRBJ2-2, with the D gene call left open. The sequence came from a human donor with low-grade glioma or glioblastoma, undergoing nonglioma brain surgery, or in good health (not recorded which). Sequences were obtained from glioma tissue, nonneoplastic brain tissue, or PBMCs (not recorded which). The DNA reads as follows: TGTGCCAGCAGCTCCTTAACCGGGGAGCTGTTTTTT. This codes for CASSSLTGELFF.